This TCR beta chain emerged from a study of CD8 T cells in ankylosing spondylitis. V was trimmed by 1 base and J by 4 bases, leaving 11 bases between them. The CDR3 is made up of 15 amino acids. Of note for this clonotype: What it recognizes is unknown.

Study findings and constraints: Ankylosing spondylitis blood appeared to be characterized by a TCR beta motif of roughly eight highly homologous variants. Previously reported in reactive arthritis synovial fluid and blood were some of the motif variants.

One entry per CDR3 protein, called by TCRdb with MiXCR from the 5' RACE reads. The sample holds fewer than 500,000 distinct CDR3 sequences, 25% to 30% seen once. The sequenced material came from blood, either unsorted or a sorted T cell fraction (not recorded which). This clonotype was sampled from a male donor with ankylosing spondylitis. The chain couples TRBV12-3 or TRBV12-4 to TRBJ1-3; D possibly corresponds to TRBD1 (5 bases). The DNA of the CDR3 is TGTGCCAGCAGTTTAGTGGGGGGGGACGGAAACACCATATATTTT. Amino acids: CASSLVGGDGNTIYF.